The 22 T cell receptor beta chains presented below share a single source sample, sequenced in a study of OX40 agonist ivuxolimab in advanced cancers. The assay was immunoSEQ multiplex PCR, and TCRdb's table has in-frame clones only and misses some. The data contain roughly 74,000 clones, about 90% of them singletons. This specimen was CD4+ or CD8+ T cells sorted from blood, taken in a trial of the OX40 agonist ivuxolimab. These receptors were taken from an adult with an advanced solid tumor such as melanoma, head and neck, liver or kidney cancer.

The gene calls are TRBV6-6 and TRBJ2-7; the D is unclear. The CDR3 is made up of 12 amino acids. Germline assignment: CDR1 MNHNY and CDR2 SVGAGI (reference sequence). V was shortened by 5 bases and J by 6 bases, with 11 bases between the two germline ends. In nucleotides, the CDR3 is TGTGCCAGCAGTCCCGACCCCGCCGAGCAGTACTTC. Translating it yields CASSPDPAEQYF.

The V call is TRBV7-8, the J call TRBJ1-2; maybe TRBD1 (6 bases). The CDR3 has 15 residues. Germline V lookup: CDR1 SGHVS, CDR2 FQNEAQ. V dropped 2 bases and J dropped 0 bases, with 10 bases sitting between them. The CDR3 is CASSLWTAPNYGYTF. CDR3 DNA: TGTGCCAGCAGCTTATGGACAGCCCCTAACTATGGCTACACCTTC.

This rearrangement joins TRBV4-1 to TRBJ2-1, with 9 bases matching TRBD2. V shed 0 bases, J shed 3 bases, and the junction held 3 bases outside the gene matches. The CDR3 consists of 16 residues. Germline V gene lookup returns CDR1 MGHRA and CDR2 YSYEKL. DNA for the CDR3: TGCGCCAGCAGCCAAGATCCGCGGGGGGGCTACAATGAGCAGTTCTTC. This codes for CASSQDPRGGYNEQFF.

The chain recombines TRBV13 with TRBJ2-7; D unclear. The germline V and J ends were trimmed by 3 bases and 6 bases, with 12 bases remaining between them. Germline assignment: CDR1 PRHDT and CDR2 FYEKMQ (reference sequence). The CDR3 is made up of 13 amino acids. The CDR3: CASSFPQVGEQYF. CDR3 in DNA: TGTGCCAGCAGCTTTCCGCAGGTTGGCGAGCAGTACTTC.

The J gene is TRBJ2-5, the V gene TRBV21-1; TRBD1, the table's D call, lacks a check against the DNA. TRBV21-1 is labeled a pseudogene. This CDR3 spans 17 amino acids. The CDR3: CASSPPLGQGGQETQYF. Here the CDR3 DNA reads TGTGCCAGCAGCCCACCCCTCGGACAGGGAGGACAAGAGACCCAGTACTTC.

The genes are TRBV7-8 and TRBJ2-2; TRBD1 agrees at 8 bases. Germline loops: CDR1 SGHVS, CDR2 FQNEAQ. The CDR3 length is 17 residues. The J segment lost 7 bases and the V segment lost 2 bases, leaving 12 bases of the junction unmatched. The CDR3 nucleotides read TGTGCCAGCAGCTTATATGTCGGACAGGGTATGGGCGGGGAGCTGTTTTTT. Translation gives CASSLYVGQGMGGELFF.

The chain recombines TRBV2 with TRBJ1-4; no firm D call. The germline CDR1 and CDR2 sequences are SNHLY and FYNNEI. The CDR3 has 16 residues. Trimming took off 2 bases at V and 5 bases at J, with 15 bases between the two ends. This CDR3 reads CASSEKGPAGNEKLFF. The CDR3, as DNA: TGTGCCAGCAGTGAAAAAGGTCCGGCGGGGAATGAAAAACTGTTTTTT.

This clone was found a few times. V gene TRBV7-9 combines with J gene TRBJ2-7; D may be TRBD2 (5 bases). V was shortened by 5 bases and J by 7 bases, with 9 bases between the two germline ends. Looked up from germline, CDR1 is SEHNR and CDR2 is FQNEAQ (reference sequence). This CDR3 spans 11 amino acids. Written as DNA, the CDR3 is TGTGCCAGCAGCCGACCGGGAGAGCAGTACTTC. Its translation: CASSRPGEQYF.

This CDR3 reads CASSEAMYEEENTEAFF. The CDR3 nucleotides are TGTGCCAGCAGTGAAGCGATGTATGAGGAGGAGAACACTGAAGCTTTCTTT. The chain links TRBV6-1 to TRBJ1-1; D ambiguous. This CDR3 is built from 17 residues. Deletions cut 0 bases from V and 1 base from J, with 15 bases between. Germline CDR1 and CDR2: MNHNS and SASEGT.

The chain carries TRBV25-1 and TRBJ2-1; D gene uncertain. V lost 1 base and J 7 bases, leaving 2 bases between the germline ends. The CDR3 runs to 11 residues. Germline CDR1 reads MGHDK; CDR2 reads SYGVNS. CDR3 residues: CASSEFNEQFF. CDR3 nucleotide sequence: TGTGCCAGCAGTGAATTTAATGAGCAGTTCTTC.

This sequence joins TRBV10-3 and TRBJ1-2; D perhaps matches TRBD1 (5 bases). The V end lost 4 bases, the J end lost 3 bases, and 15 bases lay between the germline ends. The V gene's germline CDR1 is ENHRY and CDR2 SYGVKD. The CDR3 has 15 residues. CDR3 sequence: CAISAWDGWDYGYTF. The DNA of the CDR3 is TGTGCCATCAGTGCTTGGGACGGATGGGACTATGGCTACACCTTC.

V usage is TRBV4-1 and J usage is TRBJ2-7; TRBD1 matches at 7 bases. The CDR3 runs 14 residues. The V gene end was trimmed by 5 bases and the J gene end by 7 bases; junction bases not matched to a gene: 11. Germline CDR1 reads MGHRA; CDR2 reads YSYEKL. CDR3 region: CASSERTGVWEQYF. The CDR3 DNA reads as TGCGCCAGCAGCGAGAGGACAGGCGTCTGGGAGCAGTACTTC.

The DNA for the CDR3 is TGCGCCAGCAGCATCGGGACAGGGGGCGGGGATGAGCAGTACTTC. Its translation is CASSIGTGGGDEQYF. The chain employs TRBV5-1 and TRBJ2-7; 12 nucleotides line up with TRBD1. Germline CDR1 reads SGHRS; CDR2 reads YFSETQ. This CDR3 is built from 15 residues. V lost 4 bases, J lost 7 bases, and 9 bases stayed unmatched.

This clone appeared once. The chain's CDR3 is CASSFLQGPDTQYF. The CDR3 DNA sequence: TGTGCCAGCAGCTTTCTACAAGGGCCAGATACGCAGTATTTT. The chain has TRBV11-2 and TRBJ2-3; no definite D call. The CDR3 length is 14 residues. With 3 bases removed from V and 4 bases from J, the gap between germline ends came to 11 bases. CDR1 and CDR2 from the germline V gene are SGHAT and FQNNGV.

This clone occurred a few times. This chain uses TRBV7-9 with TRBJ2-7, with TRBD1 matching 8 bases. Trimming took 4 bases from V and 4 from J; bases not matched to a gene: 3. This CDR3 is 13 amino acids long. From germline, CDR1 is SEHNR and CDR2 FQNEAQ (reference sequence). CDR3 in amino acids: CASSSDREYEQYF. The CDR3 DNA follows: TGTGCCAGCAGCTCGGACAGGGAGTACGAGCAGTACTTC. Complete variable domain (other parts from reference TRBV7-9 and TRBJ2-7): DTGVSQNPRHKITKRGQNVTFRCDPISEHNRLYWYRQTLGQGPEFLTYFQNEAQLEKSRLLSDRFSAERPKGSFSTLEIQRTEQGDSAMYLCASSSDREYEQYFGPGTRLTVT.

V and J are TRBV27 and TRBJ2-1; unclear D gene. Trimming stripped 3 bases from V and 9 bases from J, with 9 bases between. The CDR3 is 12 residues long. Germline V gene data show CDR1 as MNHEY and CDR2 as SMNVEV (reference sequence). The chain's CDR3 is CASSLGYGEQFF. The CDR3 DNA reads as TGTGCCAGCAGTTTGGGATATGGTGAGCAGTTCTTC.

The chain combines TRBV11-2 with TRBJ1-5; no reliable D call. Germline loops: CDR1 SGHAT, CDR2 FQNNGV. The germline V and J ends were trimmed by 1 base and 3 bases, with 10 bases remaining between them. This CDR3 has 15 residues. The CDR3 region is CASSLATPPNQPQHF. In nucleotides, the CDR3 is TGTGCCAGCAGCTTAGCTACTCCTCCCAATCAGCCCCAGCATTTT.

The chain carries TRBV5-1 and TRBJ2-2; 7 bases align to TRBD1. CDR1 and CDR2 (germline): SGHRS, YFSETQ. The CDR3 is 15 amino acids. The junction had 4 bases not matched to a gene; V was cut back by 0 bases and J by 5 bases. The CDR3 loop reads CASSLGQGSTGELFF. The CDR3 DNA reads TGCGCCAGCAGCTTGGGACAGGGTTCGACCGGGGAGCTGTTTTTT.

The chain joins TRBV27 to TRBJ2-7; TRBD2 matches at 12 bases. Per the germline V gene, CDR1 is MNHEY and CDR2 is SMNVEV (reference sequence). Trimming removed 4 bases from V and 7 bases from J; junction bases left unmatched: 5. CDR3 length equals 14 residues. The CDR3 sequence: CASSYGTSGLEQYF. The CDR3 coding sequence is TGTGCCAGCAGTTATGGGACTAGCGGGCTAGAGCAGTACTTC.

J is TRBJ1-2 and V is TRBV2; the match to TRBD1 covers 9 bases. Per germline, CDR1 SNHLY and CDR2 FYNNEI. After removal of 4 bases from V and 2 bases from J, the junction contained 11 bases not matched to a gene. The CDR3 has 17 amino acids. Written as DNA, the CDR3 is TGTGCCAGCAGTGTCATCGGACAGGGGCTCCCGAACTATGGCTACACCTTC. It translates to CASSVIGQGLPNYGYTF. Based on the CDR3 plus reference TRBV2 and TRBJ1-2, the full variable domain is EPEVTQTPSHQVTQMGQEVILRCVPISNHLYFYWYRQILGQKVEFLVSFYNNEISEKSEIFDDQFSVERPDGSNFTLKIRSTKLEDSAMYFCASSVIGQGLPNYGYTFGSGTRLTVV.

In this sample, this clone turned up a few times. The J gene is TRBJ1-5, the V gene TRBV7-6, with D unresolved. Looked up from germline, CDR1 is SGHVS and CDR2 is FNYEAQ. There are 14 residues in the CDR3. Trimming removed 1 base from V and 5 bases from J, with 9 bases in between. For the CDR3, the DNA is TGTGCCAGCAGCTTAGGGGCAGGAGATCAGCCCCAGCATTTT. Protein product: CASSLGAGDQPQHF.

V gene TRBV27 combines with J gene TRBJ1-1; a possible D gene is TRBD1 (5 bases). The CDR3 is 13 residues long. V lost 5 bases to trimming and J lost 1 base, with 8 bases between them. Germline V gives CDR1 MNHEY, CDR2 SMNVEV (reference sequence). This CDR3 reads CASSHGTNTEAFF. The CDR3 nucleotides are TGTGCCAGCAGTCACGGGACGAACACTGAAGCTTTCTTT.